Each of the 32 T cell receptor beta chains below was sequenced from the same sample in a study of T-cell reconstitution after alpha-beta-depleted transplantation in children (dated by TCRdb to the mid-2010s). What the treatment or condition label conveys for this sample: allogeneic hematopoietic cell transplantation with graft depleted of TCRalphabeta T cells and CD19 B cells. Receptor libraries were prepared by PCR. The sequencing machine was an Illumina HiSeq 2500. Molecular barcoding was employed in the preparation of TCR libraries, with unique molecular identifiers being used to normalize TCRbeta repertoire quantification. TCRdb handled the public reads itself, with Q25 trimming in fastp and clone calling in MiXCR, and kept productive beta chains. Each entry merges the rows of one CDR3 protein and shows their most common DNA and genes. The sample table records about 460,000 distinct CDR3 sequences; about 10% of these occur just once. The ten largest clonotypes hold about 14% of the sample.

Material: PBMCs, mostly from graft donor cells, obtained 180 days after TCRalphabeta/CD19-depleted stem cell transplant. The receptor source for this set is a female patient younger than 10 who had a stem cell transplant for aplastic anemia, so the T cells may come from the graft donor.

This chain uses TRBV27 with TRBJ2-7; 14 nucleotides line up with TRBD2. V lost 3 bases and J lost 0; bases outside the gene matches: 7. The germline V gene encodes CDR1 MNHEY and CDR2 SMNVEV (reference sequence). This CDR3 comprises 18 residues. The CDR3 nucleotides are TGTGCCAGCAGTTTTGGCGGGACTAGCGGGAGAGGCTCCTACGAGCAGTACTTC. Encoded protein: CASSFGGTSGRGSYEQYF.

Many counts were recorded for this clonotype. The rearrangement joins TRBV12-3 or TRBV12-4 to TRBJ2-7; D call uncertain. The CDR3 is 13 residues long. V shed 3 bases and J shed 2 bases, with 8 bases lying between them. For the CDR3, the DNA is TGTGCCAGCAGTTTTGGGCGGCCCTACGAGCAGTACTTC. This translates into CASSFGRPYEQYF.

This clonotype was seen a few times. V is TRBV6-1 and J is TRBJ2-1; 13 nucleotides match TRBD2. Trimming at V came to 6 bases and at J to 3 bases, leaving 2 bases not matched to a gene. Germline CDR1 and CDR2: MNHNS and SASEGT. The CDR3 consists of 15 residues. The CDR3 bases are TGTGCCAGCAGGGGACTAGCGGGGTACTACAATGAGCAGTTCTTC. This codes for CASRGLAGYYNEQFF.

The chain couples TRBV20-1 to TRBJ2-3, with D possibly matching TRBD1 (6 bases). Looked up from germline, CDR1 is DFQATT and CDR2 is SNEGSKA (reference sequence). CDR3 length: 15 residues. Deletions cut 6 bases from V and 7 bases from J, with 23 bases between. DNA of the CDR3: TGCAGTGCCCTTCCCGGGAAGGGGGTAGGGAATACGCAGTATTTT. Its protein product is CSALPGKGVGNTQYF.

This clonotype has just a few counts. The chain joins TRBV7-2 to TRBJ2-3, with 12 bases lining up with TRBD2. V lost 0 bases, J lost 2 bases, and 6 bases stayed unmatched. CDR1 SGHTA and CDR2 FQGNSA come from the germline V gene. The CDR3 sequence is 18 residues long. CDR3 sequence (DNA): TGTGCCAGCAGCTTAGCGCTAAGGACTAGCGGGGTCACAGATACGCAGTATTTT. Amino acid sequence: CASSLALRTSGVTDTQYF.

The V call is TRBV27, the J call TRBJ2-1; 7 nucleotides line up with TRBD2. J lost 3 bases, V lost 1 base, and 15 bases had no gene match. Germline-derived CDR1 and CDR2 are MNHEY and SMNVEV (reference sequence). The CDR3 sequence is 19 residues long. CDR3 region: CASSLFFFRSGIHYNEQFF. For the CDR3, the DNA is TGTGCCAGCAGTTTATTTTTTTTTCGAAGCGGGATCCACTACAATGAGCAGTTCTTC.

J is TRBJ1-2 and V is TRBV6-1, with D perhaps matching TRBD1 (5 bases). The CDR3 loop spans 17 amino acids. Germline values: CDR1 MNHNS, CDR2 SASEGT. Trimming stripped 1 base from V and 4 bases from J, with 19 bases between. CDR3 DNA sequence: TGTGCCAGCAGTGAAGAAGTGGGGACCTCCAGAGGCTATGGCTACACCTTC. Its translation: CASSEEVGTSRGYGYTF.

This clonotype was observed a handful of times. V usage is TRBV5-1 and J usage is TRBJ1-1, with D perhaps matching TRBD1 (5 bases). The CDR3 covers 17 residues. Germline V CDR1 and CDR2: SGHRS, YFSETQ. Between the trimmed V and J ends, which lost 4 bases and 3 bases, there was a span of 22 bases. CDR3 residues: CASSIRGLQGVDTEAFF. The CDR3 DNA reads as TGCGCCAGCAGCATCCGCGGCCTTCAGGGCGTCGACACTGAAGCTTTCTTT.

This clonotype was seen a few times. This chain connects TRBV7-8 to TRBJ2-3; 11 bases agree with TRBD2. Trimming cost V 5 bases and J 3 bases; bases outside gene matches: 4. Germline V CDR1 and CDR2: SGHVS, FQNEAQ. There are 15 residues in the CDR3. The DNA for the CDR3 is TGTGCCAGCAGCCTCCGGACTAGCGGGACAGATACGCAGTATTTT. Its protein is CASSLRTSGTDTQYF. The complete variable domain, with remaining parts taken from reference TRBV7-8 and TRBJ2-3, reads GAGVSQSPRYKVAKRGQDVALRCDPISGHVSLFWYQQALGQGPEFLTYFQNEAQLDKSGLPSDRFFAERPEGSVSTLKIQRTQQEDSAVYLCASSLRTSGTDTQYFGPGTRLTVL.

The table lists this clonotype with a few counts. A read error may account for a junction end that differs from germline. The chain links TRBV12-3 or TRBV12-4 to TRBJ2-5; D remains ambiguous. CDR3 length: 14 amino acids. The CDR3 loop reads CASSLGPHQETQYF. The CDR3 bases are TGTGCCAGCAGTCTTGGACCCCACCAGGAGACCCAGTACTTC.

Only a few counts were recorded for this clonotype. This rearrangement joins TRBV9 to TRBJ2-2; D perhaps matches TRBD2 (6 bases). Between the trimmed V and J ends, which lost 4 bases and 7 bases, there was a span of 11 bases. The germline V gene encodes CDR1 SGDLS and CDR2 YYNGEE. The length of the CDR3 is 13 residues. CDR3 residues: CASSLGLRGELFF. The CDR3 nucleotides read TGTGCCAGCAGCCTGGGACTCCGCGGGGAGCTGTTTTTT. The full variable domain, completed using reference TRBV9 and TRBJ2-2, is DSGVTQTPKHLITATGQRVTLRCSPRSGDLSVYWYQQSLDQGLQFLIQYYNGEERAKGNILERFSAQQFPDLHSELNLSSLELGDSALYFCASSLGLRGELFFGEGSRLTVL.

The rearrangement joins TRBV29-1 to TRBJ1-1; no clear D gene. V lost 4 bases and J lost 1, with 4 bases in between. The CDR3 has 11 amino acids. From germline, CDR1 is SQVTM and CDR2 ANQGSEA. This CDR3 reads CSVVQNTEAFF. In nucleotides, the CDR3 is TGCAGCGTTGTTCAGAACACTGAAGCTTTCTTT.

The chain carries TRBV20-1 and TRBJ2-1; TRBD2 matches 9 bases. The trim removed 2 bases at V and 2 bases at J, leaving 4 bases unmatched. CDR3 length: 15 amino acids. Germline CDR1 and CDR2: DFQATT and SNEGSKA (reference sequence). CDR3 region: CSARPGLATYNEQFF. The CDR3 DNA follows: TGCAGTGCTAGACCAGGACTAGCGACCTACAATGAGCAGTTCTTC.

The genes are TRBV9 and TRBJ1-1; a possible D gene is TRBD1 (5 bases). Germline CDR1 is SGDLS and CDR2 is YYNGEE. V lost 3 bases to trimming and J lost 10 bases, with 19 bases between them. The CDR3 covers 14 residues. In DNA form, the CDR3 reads TGTGCCAGCAGCGCACCGGGACTAGCGGGAGGAGCTTTCTTT. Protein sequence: CASSAPGLAGGAFF.

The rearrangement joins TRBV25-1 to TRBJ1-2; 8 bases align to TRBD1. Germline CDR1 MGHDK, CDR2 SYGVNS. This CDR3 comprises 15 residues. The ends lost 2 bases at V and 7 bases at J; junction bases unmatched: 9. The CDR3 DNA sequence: TGTGCCAGCAGTGAAAAATCCGGGACAGGACGTGGCTACACCTTC. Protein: CASSEKSGTGRGYTF.

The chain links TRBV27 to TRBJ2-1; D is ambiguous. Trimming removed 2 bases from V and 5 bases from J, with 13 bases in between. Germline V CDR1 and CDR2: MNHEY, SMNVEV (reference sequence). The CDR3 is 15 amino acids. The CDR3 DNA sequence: TGTGCCAGCAGTTTAGGGCGGATTCCCAACAATGAGCAGTTCTTC. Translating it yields CASSLGRIPNNEQFF.

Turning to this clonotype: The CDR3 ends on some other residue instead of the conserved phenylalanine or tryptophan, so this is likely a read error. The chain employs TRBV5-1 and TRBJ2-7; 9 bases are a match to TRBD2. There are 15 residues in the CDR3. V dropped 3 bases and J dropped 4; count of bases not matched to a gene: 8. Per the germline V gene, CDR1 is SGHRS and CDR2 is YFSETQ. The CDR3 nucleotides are TGCGCCAGCAGCTCCGGGCCTAGCGGGAATTACGAGCAGTACTTG. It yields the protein CASSSGPSGNYEQYL.

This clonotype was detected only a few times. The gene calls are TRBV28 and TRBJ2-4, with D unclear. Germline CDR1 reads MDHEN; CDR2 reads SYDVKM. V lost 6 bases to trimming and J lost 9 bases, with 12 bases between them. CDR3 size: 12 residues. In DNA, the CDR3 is TGTGCCAGCAGACGTAGGGTAGGCATTCAGTACTTC. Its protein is CASRRRVGIQYF.

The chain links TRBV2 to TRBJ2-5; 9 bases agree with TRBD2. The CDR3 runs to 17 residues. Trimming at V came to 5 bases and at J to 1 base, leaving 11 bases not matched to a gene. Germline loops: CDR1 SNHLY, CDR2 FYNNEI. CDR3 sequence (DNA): TGTGCCAGCAGTCCCCTAAACGGACTAGCGCTCCAAGAGACCCAGTACTTC. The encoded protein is CASSPLNGLALQETQYF. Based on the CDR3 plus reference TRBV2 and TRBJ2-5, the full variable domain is EPEVTQTPSHQVTQMGQEVILRCVPISNHLYFYWYRQILGQKVEFLVSFYNNEISEKSEIFDDQFSVERPDGSNFTLKIRSTKLEDSAMYFCASSPLNGLALQETQYFGPGTRLLVL.

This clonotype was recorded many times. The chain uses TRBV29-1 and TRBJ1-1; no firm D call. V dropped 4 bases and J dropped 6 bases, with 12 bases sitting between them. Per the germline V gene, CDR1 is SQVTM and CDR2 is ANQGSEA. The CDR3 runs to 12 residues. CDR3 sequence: CSVVTRTPEAFF. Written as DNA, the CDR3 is TGCAGCGTTGTGACCAGAACTCCTGAAGCTTTCTTT.

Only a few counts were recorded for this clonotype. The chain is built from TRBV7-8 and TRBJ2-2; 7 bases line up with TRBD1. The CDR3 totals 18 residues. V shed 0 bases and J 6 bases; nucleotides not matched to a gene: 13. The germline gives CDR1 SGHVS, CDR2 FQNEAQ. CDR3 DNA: TGTGCCAGCAGCTTAGCGACAGGGAACCCACAACGCGCCGGGGAGCTGTTTTTT. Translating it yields CASSLATGNPQRAGELFF.

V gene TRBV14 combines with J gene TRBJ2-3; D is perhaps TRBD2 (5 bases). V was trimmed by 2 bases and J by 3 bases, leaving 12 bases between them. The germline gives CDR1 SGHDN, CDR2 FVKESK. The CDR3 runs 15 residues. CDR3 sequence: CASSQSGGGTDTQYF. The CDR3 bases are TGTGCCAGCAGCCAAAGTGGAGGCGGGACAGATACGCAGTATTTT.

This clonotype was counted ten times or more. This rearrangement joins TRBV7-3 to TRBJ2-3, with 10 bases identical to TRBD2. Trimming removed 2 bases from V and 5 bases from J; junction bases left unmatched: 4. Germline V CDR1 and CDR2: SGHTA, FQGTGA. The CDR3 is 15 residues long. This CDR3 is CASSLLAGVRDTQYF. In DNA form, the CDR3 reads TGTGCCAGCAGCTTACTAGCGGGAGTAAGAGATACGCAGTATTTT.

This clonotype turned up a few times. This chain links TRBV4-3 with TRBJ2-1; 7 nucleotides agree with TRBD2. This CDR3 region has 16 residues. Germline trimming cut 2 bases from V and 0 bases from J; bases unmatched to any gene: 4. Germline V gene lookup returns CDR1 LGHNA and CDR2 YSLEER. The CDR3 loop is CASSQTAGFSYNEQFF. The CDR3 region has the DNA TGCGCCAGCAGCCAAACAGCGGGATTCTCCTACAATGAGCAGTTCTTC.

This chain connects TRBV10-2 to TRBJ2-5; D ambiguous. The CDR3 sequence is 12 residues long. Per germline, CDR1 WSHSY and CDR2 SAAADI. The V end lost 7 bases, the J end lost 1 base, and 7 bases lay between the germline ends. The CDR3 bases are TGCGCCAGCACGACAACCCAAGAGACCCAGTACTTC. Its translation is CASTTTQETQYF.

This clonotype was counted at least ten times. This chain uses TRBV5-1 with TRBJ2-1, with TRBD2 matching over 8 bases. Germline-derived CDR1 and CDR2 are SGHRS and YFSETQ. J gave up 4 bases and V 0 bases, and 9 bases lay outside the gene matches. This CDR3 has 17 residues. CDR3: CASSLDPGGVLYNEQFF. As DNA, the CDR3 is TGCGCCAGCAGCTTGGATCCGGGAGGGGTTTTATACAATGAGCAGTTCTTC.

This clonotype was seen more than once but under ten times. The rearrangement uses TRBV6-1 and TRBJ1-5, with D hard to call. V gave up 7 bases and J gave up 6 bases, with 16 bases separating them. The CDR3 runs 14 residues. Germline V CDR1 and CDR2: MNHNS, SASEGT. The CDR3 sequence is CASIGPQAPQPQHF. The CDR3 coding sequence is TGTGCCAGCATTGGGCCTCAGGCTCCTCAGCCCCAGCATTTT.

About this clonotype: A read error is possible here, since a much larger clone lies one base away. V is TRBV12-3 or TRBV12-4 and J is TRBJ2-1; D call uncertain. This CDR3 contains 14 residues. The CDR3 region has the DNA TGTGCCATCAGTTGGACCATCCATTACAATGAGCAGTTCTTC. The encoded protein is CAISWTIHYNEQFF.

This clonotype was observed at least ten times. CDR3 protein: CSARDGEETQYF. The CDR3 bases are TGCAGTGCTAGAGACGGCGAAGAGACCCAGTACTTC. This sequence joins TRBV20-1 and TRBJ2-5; D unresolved. Trimming took 0 bases from V and 3 from J, leaving 5 bases between them. The CDR3 extends over 12 amino acids. Germline values: CDR1 DFQATT, CDR2 SNEGSKA (reference sequence).

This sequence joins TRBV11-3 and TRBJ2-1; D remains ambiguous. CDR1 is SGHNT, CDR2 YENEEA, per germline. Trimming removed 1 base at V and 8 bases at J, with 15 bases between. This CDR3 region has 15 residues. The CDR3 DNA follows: TGTGCCAGCAGCTTAGGATTCCCCTGGGTGGATGAGCAGTTCTTC. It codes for CASSLGFPWVDEQFF.

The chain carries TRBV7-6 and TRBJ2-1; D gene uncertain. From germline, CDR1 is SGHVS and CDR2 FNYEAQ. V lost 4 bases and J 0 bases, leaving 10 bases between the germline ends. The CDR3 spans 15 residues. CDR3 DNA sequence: TGTGCCAGCAGCTCTTCACAAAGCTCCTACAATGAGCAGTTCTTC. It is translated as CASSSSQSSYNEQFF.

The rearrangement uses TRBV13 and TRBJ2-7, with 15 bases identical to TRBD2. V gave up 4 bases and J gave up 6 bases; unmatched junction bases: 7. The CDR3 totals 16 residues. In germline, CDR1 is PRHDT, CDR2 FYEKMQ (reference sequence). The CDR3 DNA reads TGTGCCAGCAGCTCCCGGACTAGCGGGAGGGTTCGCGAGCAGTACTTC. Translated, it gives CASSSRTSGRVREQYF.